The source of this T cell receptor beta chain is a study of cytomegalovirus exposure and HLA in healthy donors. Germline CDR1 is SGHRS and CDR2 is YFSETQ. This CDR3 contains 16 residues. The V and J ends lost 0 bases and 0 bases respectively, with 12 bases between them. PCR was performed using 60 Vbeta and 13 Jbeta primers. TCRdb's copy holds only in-frame clones and misses some; the assay was immunoSEQ multiplex PCR. The specimen's table records under 150,000 clones. The material sequenced was PBMCs. The clonotype was recovered from a woman between 35 and 50 years old in good health and CMV-seronegative. The chain uses TRBV5-1 and TRBJ1-1; no definite D call. CDR3 in amino acids: CASSLGGGSMNTEAFF. CDR3 coding DNA: TGCGCCAGCAGCTTGGGTGGAGGGTCGATGAACACTGAAGCTTTCTTT.